The rows below give T cell receptor beta chains drawn from one sample of a study of neurological immune-mediated disorders. Each CDR3 protein gets one entry after TCRdb re-called the 5' RACE reads with MiXCR. The sample holds 45,000 to 60,000 distinct CDR3 sequences, about 13% seen once. The sample was PBMCs. These receptor sequences come from a male donor with HTLV-1-associated myelopathy (HAM/TSP). Both conserved end residues are part of each CDR3. Fields, in order: CDR3 DNA, CDR3 protein, J gene, D gene, V gene, clone size. A D gene is named only where the DNA matches it firmly. A row's size may be missing; if present it is once, few, many or a size class.

CDR3nt: TGTGCCAGCAGCCGTTACGGGACTTTAGAAGCTTTCTTT
CDR3aa: CASSRYGTLEAFF
j_gene: TRBJ1-1
d_gene: -
v_gene: TRBV9
abundance: many

CDR3nt: TGTGCCAGCAGCTCGGGACTTAGGTACGGAGCTTTCTTT
CDR3aa: CASSSGLRYGAFF
j_gene: TRBJ1-1
d_gene: -
v_gene: TRBV9
abundance: many

CDR3nt: TGCGCCAGCAGCTTGGGGACAGGGAAACAGACCCAGTACTTC
CDR3aa: CASSLGTGKQTQYF
j_gene: TRBJ2-5
d_gene: TRBD1
v_gene: TRBV5-1
abundance: many

CDR3nt: TGTGCCAGCAGCCGGGGACTAGCGAGCGACACCGGGGAGCTGTTTTTT
CDR3aa: CASSRGLASDTGELFF
j_gene: TRBJ2-2
d_gene: TRBD2
v_gene: TRBV5-6
abundance: many

CDR3nt: TGCGCCAGCAGCCAGACAGGGTCCTCCTACGAGCAGTACTTC
CDR3aa: CASSQTGSSYEQYF
j_gene: TRBJ2-7
d_gene: TRBD1
v_gene: TRBV5-1
abundance: -

CDR3nt: TGTGCCAGCAGCCCCAGGGGGAGCACAGATACGCAGTATTTT
CDR3aa: CASSPRGSTDTQYF
j_gene: TRBJ2-3
d_gene: TRBD1
v_gene: TRBV5-5
abundance: many

CDR3nt: TGCGCCAGCAGCTTGGTGGGGGAACATAACTATGGCTACACCTTC
CDR3aa: CASSLVGEHNYGYTF
j_gene: TRBJ1-2
d_gene: -
v_gene: TRBV5-1
abundance: many

CDR3nt: TGTGCCAGCAGCTTAGGTTGGGGGAAAGAGACCCAGTACTTC
CDR3aa: CASSLGWGKETQYF
j_gene: TRBJ2-5
d_gene: -
v_gene: TRBV7-9
abundance: many

CDR3nt: TGCGCCAGCAGCTTGGGGGGACAGAACTATGGCTACACCTTC
CDR3aa: CASSLGGQNYGYTF
j_gene: TRBJ1-2
d_gene: TRBD1
v_gene: TRBV5-1
abundance: many

CDR3nt: TGTGCCAGCAGCCAAGTCCCGGGACAGGGAGGCCGCCCCTATGGCTACACCTTC
CDR3aa: CASSQVPGQGGRPYGYTF
j_gene: TRBJ1-2
d_gene: TRBD1
v_gene: TRBV3-1
abundance: few

CDR3nt: TGTGCCAGCAGTGGGACAGGGCAAGAGACCCAGTACTTC
CDR3aa: CASSGTGQETQYF
j_gene: TRBJ2-5
d_gene: TRBD1
v_gene: TRBV2
abundance: many

CDR3nt: TGCAGTGCTAGAGATCCCCGGATGGGGGGTGCGGAGACCCAGTACTTC
CDR3aa: CSARDPRMGGAETQYF
j_gene: TRBJ2-5
d_gene: -
v_gene: TRBV20-1
abundance: -

CDR3nt: TGTGCCAGCAGCCGGGACTACCAAGAGACCCAGTACTTC
CDR3aa: CASSRDYQETQYF
j_gene: TRBJ2-5
d_gene: -
v_gene: TRBV6-5
abundance: many

CDR3nt: TGTGCCAGCAGCTTTTGGACAGGGGGCAGTGTGATCTTT
CDR3aa: CASSFWTGGSVIF
j_gene: TRBJ1-1
d_gene: TRBD1
v_gene: TRBV7-9
abundance: few

CDR3nt: TGTGCCAGCAGCTTGGGACATACCACCGGGGAGCTGTTTTTT
CDR3aa: CASSLGHTTGELFF
j_gene: TRBJ2-2
d_gene: -
v_gene: TRBV7-7
abundance: few

CDR3nt: TGTGCCAGCAGCTTGGAGTGGGCGAACACTGAAGCTTTCTTT
CDR3aa: CASSLEWANTEAFF
j_gene: TRBJ1-1
d_gene: -
v_gene: TRBV5-5
abundance: many

CDR3nt: TGTGCCAGCACAACAGGTGGGGCTCCCCTCCACTTT
CDR3aa: CASTTGGAPLHF
j_gene: TRBJ1-6
d_gene: -
v_gene: TRBV7-9
abundance: many

CDR3nt: TGCAGTGCTCGAGCCCCGGGACTAAGCTCCTACGAGCAGTACTTC
CDR3aa: CSARAPGLSSYEQYF
j_gene: TRBJ2-7
d_gene: TRBD2
v_gene: TRBV20-1
abundance: many

CDR3nt: TGTGCCAGCAGTCGTACGGAGACAACTAATGAAAAACTGTTTTTT
CDR3aa: CASSRTETTNEKLFF
j_gene: TRBJ1-4
d_gene: -
v_gene: TRBV7-6
abundance: -

CDR3nt: TGTGCCAGCAGGATTGGCCAGATCTACGAGCAGTACTTC
CDR3aa: CASRIGQIYEQYF
j_gene: TRBJ2-7
d_gene: -
v_gene: TRBV28
abundance: many

CDR3nt: TGTGCCAGCATCCTAGGCGGGGGACGCTCCTACGAGCAGTACTTC
CDR3aa: CASILGGGRSYEQYF
j_gene: TRBJ2-7
d_gene: TRBD2
v_gene: TRBV6-2/TRBV6-3
abundance: -

CDR3nt: TGTGCCAGCAGGAGGACAGTTAGCAATCAGCCCCAGCATTTT
CDR3aa: CASRRTVSNQPQHF
j_gene: TRBJ1-5
d_gene: -
v_gene: TRBV2
abundance: many

CDR3nt: TGTGCCAGCAGTGAACAACAGGGCACTGAAGCTTTCTTT
CDR3aa: CASSEQQGTEAFF
j_gene: TRBJ1-1
d_gene: -
v_gene: TRBV6-1
abundance: -

CDR3nt: TGTGCCAGCAGCTTGGGGACAGGGGCTGGGGCCAACGTCCTGACTTTC
CDR3aa: CASSLGTGAGANVLTF
j_gene: TRBJ2-6
d_gene: TRBD1
v_gene: TRBV5-6
abundance: many

CDR3nt: TGCAGTGCTAGTGATGGTCTTAACTATGGCTACACCTTC
CDR3aa: CSASDGLNYGYTF
j_gene: TRBJ1-2
d_gene: -
v_gene: TRBV20-1
abundance: many

CDR3nt: TGTGCCAGCAGCCTGACAGGGTTAGATAATTCACCCCTCCACTTT
CDR3aa: CASSLTGLDNSPLHF
j_gene: TRBJ1-6
d_gene: TRBD1
v_gene: TRBV7-2
abundance: many

CDR3nt: TGTGCCAGCAGGGGTAATTCACCCCTCCACTTT
CDR3aa: CASRGNSPLHF
j_gene: TRBJ1-6
d_gene: -
v_gene: TRBV3-1
abundance: few

CDR3nt: TGTGCCAGCAAGGAGACGGCGGGGAATGAGCAGTTCTTC
CDR3aa: CASKETAGNEQFF
j_gene: TRBJ2-1
d_gene: -
v_gene: TRBV2
abundance: -

CDR3nt: TGCAGTGCCCTGCAAAGGCCCGCACGTAAAGAGACCCAGTACTTC
CDR3aa: CSALQRPARKETQYF
j_gene: TRBJ2-5
d_gene: -
v_gene: TRBV20-1
abundance: many

CDR3nt: TGCGCCAGCAGCTATCAAGGAGATCAGCCCCAGCATTTT
CDR3aa: CASSYQGDQPQHF
j_gene: TRBJ1-5
d_gene: -
v_gene: TRBV5-1
abundance: medium-sized

CDR3nt: TGTGCCAGCAGCCCCGTCGGGCCCGGGGAGCTGTTTTTT
CDR3aa: CASSPVGPGELFF
j_gene: TRBJ2-2
d_gene: -
v_gene: TRBV7-2
abundance: many

CDR3nt: TGTGCCAGCAGCTTCGGACTGAGGAGTGAGCAGTTCTTC
CDR3aa: CASSFGLRSEQFF
j_gene: TRBJ2-1
d_gene: -
v_gene: TRBV5-5
abundance: many

CDR3nt: TGTGCCACCAGCAGAGAGGGGGTCGGCACAGATACGCAGTATTTT
CDR3aa: CATSREGVGTDTQYF
j_gene: TRBJ2-3
d_gene: -
v_gene: TRBV15
abundance: once

CDR3nt: TGTGCCAGCAGCGCCAGTCTAGGGGCAGCCACCCCCTACGAGCAGTACTTC
CDR3aa: CASSASLGAATPYEQYF
j_gene: TRBJ2-7
d_gene: -
v_gene: TRBV7-8
abundance: many

CDR3nt: TGTGCCAGCAATTCAATGGGTGGGCAGGACCTTCTGGGCGAGCAGTACTTC
CDR3aa: CASNSMGGQDLLGEQYF
j_gene: TRBJ2-7
d_gene: -
v_gene: TRBV9
abundance: many

CDR3nt: TGTGCCAGCAGCAGTTTTTTCAGGGAACAGCCCCAGCATTTT
CDR3aa: CASSSFFREQPQHF
j_gene: TRBJ1-5
d_gene: -
v_gene: TRBV6-2/TRBV6-3
abundance: many

CDR3nt: TGTGCCAGCAGCTTGGCGGGGACCGCCCAGACCCAGTACTTC
CDR3aa: CASSLAGTAQTQYF
j_gene: TRBJ2-5
d_gene: -
v_gene: TRBV5-6
abundance: many

CDR3nt: TGTGCCAGCAGTTTAACTAGCGGCTCCACCGGGGAGCTGTTTTTT
CDR3aa: CASSLTSGSTGELFF
j_gene: TRBJ2-2
d_gene: TRBD2
v_gene: TRBV12-3/TRBV12-4
abundance: many

CDR3nt: TGTGCCACCAGTGATCCTACAGGGGGCCAAGAGACCCAGTACTTC
CDR3aa: CATSDPTGGQETQYF
j_gene: TRBJ2-5
d_gene: TRBD1
v_gene: TRBV24-1
abundance: many

CDR3nt: TGTGCCATCAGTGAGTCTCCGGCGACCGGGGAGCTGTTTTTT
CDR3aa: CAISESPATGELFF
j_gene: TRBJ2-2
d_gene: -
v_gene: TRBV10-3
abundance: many

CDR3nt: TGTGCCACCAGTGACCCCGCGGTGGAGACACAAGAGACCCAGTACTTC
CDR3aa: CATSDPAVETQETQYF
j_gene: TRBJ2-5
d_gene: -
v_gene: TRBV24-1
abundance: many